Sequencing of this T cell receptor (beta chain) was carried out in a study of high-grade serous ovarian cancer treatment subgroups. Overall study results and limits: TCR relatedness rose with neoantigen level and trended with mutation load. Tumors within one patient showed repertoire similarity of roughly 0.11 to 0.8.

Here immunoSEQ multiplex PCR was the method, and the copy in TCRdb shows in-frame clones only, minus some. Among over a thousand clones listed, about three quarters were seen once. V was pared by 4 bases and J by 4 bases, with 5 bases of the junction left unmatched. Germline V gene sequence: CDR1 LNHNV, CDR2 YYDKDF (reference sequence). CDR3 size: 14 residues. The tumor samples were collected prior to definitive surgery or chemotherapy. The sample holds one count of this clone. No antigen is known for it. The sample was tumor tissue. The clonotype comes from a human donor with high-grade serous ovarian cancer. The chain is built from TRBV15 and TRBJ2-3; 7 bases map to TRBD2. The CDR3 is CATSIGLVADTQYF. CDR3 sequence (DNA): TGTGCCACCAGCATCGGACTAGTCGCAGATACGCAGTATTTT.